This T cell receptor beta chain emerged from a study of T cell responses to AZD1222 COVID-19 vaccine. Study-wide results and caveats: There were vaccine-associated CD4 TCRs across spike, dominant at 160-218 and 743-854. Repertoire sampling occurred only after the peak T cell response. Nearly half of spike-specific TCRs reportedly target unmutated variant regions. Donors were mostly white British, more females; clonal diversity possibly underestimated.

This clone has just one count. Its antigen is currently unknown. Trimming removed 6 bases from V and 0 bases from J; junction bases left unmatched: 5. This CDR3 has 15 amino acids. Germline-derived CDR1 and CDR2 are KGHSH and LQKENI. Using immunoSEQ multiplex PCR, the repertoire was profiled, and TCRdb retains in-frame clones only, with some absent. The profile shows 120,000 to 150,000 clones, 80% to 95% of them singletons. The specimen was peripheral blood, collected on day 0 of MenACWY control vaccination. The rearrangement links TRBV18 to TRBJ2-7, with 10 bases matching TRBD1. The sequence was collected from an adult in good health. The CDR3 loop is CASSSGQGVSYEQYF. CDR3 nucleotides: TGTGCCAGCTCCTCCGGACAGGGGGTCTCCTACGAGCAGTACTTC.